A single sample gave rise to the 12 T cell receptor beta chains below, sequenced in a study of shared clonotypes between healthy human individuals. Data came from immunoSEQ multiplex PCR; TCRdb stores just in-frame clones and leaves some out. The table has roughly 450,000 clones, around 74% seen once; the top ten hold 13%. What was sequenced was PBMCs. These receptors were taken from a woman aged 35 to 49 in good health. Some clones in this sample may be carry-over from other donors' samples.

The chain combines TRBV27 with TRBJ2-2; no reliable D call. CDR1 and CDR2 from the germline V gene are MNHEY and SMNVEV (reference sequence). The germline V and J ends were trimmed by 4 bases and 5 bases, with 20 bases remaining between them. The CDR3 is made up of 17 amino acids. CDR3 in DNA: TGTGCCAGCAGTTCGCCGGTTGCCACTTCTCGAACCGGGGAGCTGTTTTTT. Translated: CASSSPVATSRTGELFF.

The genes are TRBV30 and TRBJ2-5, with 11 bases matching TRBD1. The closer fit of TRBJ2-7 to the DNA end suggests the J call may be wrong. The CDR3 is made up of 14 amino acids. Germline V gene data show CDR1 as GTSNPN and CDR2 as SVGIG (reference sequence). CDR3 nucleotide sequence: TGTGCCTGGTCTGGGGACAGGGGGGCCTACGAGCAGTACTTC. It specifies CAWSGDRGAYEQYF.

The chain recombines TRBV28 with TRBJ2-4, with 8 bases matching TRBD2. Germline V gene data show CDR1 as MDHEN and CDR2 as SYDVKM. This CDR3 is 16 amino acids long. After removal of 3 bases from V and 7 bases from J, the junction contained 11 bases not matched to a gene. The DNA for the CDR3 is TGTGCCAGCAGTTTGGCGGGGGGCCCTCTGGGGAACATTCAGTACTTC. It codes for CASSLAGGPLGNIQYF.

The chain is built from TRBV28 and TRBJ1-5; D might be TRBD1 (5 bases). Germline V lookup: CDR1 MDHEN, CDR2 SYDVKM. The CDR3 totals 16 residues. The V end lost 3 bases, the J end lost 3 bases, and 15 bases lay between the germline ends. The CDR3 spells CASSLVAGHPNQPQHF. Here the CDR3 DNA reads TGTGCCAGCAGTTTGGTTGCAGGGCATCCCAATCAGCCCCAGCATTTT.

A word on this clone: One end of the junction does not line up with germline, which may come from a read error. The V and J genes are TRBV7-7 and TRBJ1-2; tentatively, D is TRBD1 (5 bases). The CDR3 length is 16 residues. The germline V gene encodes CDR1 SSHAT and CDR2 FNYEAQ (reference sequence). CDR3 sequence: CASSLHHWRGCGGYTF. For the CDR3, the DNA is TGTGCTAGCAGCTTACACCACTGGAGGGGCTGCGGTGGCTACACCTTC.

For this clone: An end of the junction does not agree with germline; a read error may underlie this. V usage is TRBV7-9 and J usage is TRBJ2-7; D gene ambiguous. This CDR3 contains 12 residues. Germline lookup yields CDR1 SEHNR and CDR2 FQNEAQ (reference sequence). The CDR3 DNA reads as TGTGCCAGCAGCTTAGAGGGTGCCTTACTGGCCTTC. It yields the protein CASSLEGALLAF.

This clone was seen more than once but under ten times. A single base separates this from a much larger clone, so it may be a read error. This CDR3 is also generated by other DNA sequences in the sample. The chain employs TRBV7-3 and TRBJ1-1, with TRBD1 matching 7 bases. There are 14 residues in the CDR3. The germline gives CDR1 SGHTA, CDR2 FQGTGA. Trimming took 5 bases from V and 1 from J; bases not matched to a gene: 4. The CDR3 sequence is CASSLGTANTEAFF. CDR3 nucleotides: TGTGCCAGCAGCCTCGGGACAGCGAACACTGAAGCTTTCTTT.

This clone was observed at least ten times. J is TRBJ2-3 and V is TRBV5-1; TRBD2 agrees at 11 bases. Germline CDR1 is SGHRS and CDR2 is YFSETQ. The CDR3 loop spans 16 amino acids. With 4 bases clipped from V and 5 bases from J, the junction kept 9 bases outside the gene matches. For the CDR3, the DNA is TGCGCCAGCAGCGAGAATAGGCTAGCGGGAGGAGATACGCAGTATTTT. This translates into CASSENRLAGGDTQYF.

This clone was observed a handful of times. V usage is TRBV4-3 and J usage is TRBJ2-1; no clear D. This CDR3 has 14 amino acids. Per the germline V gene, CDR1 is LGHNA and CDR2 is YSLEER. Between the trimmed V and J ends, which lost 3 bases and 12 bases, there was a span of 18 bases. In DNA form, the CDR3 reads TGCGCCAGCAGCCACGACTCGACAAAGACGGGGCAGTTCTTC. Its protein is CASSHDSTKTGQFF.

The CDR3 loop is CATRGQMNTEAFF. The CDR3 nucleotides read TGTGCCACTAGGGGACAGATGAACACTGAAGCTTTCTTT. This chain uses TRBV19 with TRBJ1-1, with 7 bases fitting TRBD1. This CDR3 comprises 13 residues. The J segment lost 0 bases and the V segment lost 10 bases, leaving 5 bases of the junction unmatched. In germline, CDR1 is LNHDA, CDR2 SQIVND (reference sequence).

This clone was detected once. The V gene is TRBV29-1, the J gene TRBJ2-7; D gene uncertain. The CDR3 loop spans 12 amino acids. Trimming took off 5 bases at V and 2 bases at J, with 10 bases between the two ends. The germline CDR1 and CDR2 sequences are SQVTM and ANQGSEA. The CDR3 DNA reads TGCAGCGTTCTAGAATCCCCCTACGAGCAGTACTTC. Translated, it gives CSVLESPYEQYF.

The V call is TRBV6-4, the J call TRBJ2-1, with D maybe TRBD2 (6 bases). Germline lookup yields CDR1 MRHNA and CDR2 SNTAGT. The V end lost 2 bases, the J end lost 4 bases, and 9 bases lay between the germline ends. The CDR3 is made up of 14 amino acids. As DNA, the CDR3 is TGTGCCAGCAGTGACCTGGCGGGGTACAATGAGCAGTTCTTC. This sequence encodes CASSDLAGYNEQFF.